The T cell receptor beta chain under discussion was sequenced for a study of cytotoxic CD8 clonotypes in ibrutinib-treated CLL. Germline V gives CDR1 SGHDT, CDR2 YYEEEE. The CDR3 spans 15 residues. The germline V and J ends were trimmed by 4 bases and 4 bases, with 17 bases remaining between them. TCRdb's table, derived via immunoSEQ multiplex PCR, lists solely in-frame clones and lacks some. This table holds about 130,000 clones, over 60% found once. Comment on this clone: What it recognizes is unknown.

Study-level results: On treatment, the uncommon public clonotypes contracted or remained stable.

TCR beta library input comprised around 2 micrograms of genomic DNA from cryopreserved PBMCs. This sequence originates from a human donor with chronic lymphocytic leukemia. The sample here was PBMCs, taken after 12 months of ibrutinib treatment. This chain uses TRBV5-6 with TRBJ1-1, with unresolved D. CDR3 protein: CASSKHDRSATEAFF. The CDR3 region has the DNA TGTGCCAGCAGCAAACACGATCGAAGTGCCACTGAAGCTTTCTTT.